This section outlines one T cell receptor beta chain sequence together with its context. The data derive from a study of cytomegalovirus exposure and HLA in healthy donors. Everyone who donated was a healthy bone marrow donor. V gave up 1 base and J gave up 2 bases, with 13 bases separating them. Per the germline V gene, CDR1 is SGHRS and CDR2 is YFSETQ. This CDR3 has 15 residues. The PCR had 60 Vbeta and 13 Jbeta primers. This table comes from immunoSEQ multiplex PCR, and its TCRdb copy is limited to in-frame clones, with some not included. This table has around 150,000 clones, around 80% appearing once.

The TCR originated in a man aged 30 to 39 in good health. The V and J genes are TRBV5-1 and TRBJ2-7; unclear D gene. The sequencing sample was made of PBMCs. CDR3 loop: CASSLPAARPYEQYF. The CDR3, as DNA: TGCGCCAGCAGCTTGCCGGCGGCTAGACCCTACGAGCAGTACTTC.